The 25 T cell receptor beta chains in this list originate from one sample, sequenced in a study of T cells in Graves' hyperthyroidism and ophthalmopathy. From RNA transcripts, TCR beta CDR3 regions were amplified. The HTBI primer set drove a first-round RT-PCR of the TCR CDR3. Each CDR3 protein is one row after TCRdb ran MiXCR on the multiplex PCR reads. This table has about 320,000 distinct CDR3 sequences, roughly 17% appearing once. Sequenced: blood. Every receptor here comes from a man aged 25 to 45 with Graves' hyperthyroidism.

Ten or more counts support this clonotype. DNA of the CDR3: TGCAGCCAGGTTCGTAGGAGCTCCTACGAGCAGTACTTC. This codes for CSQVRRSSYEQYF. The rearrangement joins TRBV20-1 to TRBJ2-7; D unresolved. CDR3 length: 13 residues. CDR1 and CDR2 from the germline V gene are DFQATT and SNEGSKA (reference sequence).

With respect to this clonotype: A read error is possible here, since a much larger clone lies one base away. Because the CDR3 is missing its conserved closing phenylalanine or tryptophan, this is likely a read error. J is TRBJ1-1 and V is TRBV5-1; D unresolved. CDR1 and CDR2 from the germline V gene are SGHRS and YFSETQ. This CDR3 is built from 15 residues. Trimming stripped 2 bases from V and 1 base from J, with 12 bases between. CDR3 loop: CASSLLQSRNTEAFL. The DNA for the CDR3 is TGCGCCAGCAGCTTACTACAGTCAAGGAACACTGAAGCTTTCCTT.

V gene TRBV28 combines with J gene TRBJ1-5; a possible D gene is TRBD1 (5 bases). Per the germline V gene, CDR1 is MDHEN and CDR2 is SYDVKM. Trimming cost V 2 bases and J 6 bases, with 14 bases left between them. The CDR3 is 15 residues long. This CDR3 reads CASSLIVSGGQPQHF. The DNA for the CDR3 is TGTGCCAGCAGTTTAATAGTCTCGGGGGGTCAGCCCCAGCATTTT.

Only a few counts were recorded for this clonotype. The genes are TRBV5-1 and TRBJ2-7; D call uncertain. The CDR3 spans 13 residues. The V gene's germline CDR1 is SGHRS and CDR2 YFSETQ. V was pared by 2 bases and J by 7 bases, with 13 bases between. CDR3: CASSFLMTEEQYF. The CDR3 region has the DNA TGCGCCAGCAGCTTCCTTATGACGGAAGAGCAGTACTTC.

CDR3 protein: CASSLDRSRRLAGMEQFF. The CDR3 coding sequence is TGTGCCAGCAGCTTAGATCGGTCGAGGCGACTAGCGGGGATGGAGCAGTTCTTC. J is TRBJ2-1 and V is TRBV11-2; 11 bases fit TRBD2. The CDR3 covers 18 residues. Germline V gene lookup returns CDR1 SGHAT and CDR2 FQNNGV. The ends lost 0 bases at V and 10 bases at J; junction bases unmatched: 14.

This clonotype was observed many times. This chain joins TRBV13 and TRBJ2-7; tentatively, D is TRBD1 (5 bases). The germline V gene encodes CDR1 PRHDT and CDR2 FYEKMQ (reference sequence). Trimming cost V 5 bases and J 6 bases, with 14 bases left between them. The CDR3 contains 13 residues. CDR3 loop: CASSPPPQGEQYF. The CDR3 coding sequence is TGTGCCAGCAGCCCCCCCCCCCAGGGCGAGCAGTACTTC.

The genes are TRBV7-9 and TRBJ2-7, with D possibly called TRBD1 or TRBD2 (7 bases each). V was shortened by 4 bases and J by 1 base, with 23 bases between the two germline ends. Germline-derived CDR1 and CDR2 are SEHNR and FQNEAQ (reference sequence). The CDR3 extends over 18 amino acids. The CDR3 sequence: CASSSYQGRGLLSYEQYF. The CDR3 nucleotides read TGTGCCAGCAGCTCCTATCAAGGGAGGGGGCTTTTATCCTACGAGCAGTACTTC.

The chain couples TRBV7-2 to TRBJ2-1, with D perhaps given as TRBD1 or TRBD2 (5 bases each). Per germline, CDR1 SGHTA and CDR2 FQGNSA. V dropped 4 bases and J dropped 2 bases, with 15 bases sitting between them. The CDR3 totals 16 residues. CDR3: CASSWGSTRTYNEQFF. In nucleotides, the CDR3 is TGTGCCAGCAGCTGGGGGTCGACAAGAACCTACAATGAGCAGTTCTTC.

The CDR3 nucleotides are TGCGCCAGCAGCCAGCCGGGACAGTACAATGAGCAGTTCTTC. This encodes CASSQPGQYNEQFF. The chain employs TRBV4-1 and TRBJ2-1, with 7 bases fitting TRBD1. The length of the CDR3 is 14 residues. The ends lost 3 bases at V and 4 bases at J; junction bases unmatched: 3. CDR1 is MGHRA and CDR2 is YSYEKL in the germline V gene.

This clonotype was seen more than once but under ten times. The chain employs TRBV6-1 and TRBJ2-3; the match to TRBD2 covers 7 bases. The CDR3 has 14 residues. V was pared by 5 bases and J by 4 bases, with 6 bases of the junction left unmatched. Germline V gene sequence: CDR1 MNHNS, CDR2 SASEGT. The CDR3 DNA reads as TGTGCCAGCAGTAGACTAGCACGGCCAGATACGCAGTATTTT. This encodes CASSRLARPDTQYF.

This clonotype was observed many times. The chain is built from TRBV30 and TRBJ1-1; 7 positions agree with TRBD1. In germline, CDR1 is GTSNPN, CDR2 SVGIG (reference sequence). The CDR3 runs to 11 residues. V shed 4 bases and J 11 bases; nucleotides not matched to a gene: 7. CDR3 residues: CAWNTPRGAFF. The DNA of the CDR3 is TGTGCCTGGAATACCCCCAGGGGGGCTTTCTTT.

The V call is TRBV10-2, the J call TRBJ2-5; TRBD1 might be the D (5 bases). V lost 8 bases and J lost 5, with 18 bases in between. The CDR3 is 14 residues long. The germline gives CDR1 WSHSY, CDR2 SAAADI. CDR3 in DNA: TGCGCCAGCCTACCCACAGGAACCATGGAGACCCAGTACTTC. Translation: CASLPTGTMETQYF.

This chain uses TRBV19 with TRBJ2-7; D perhaps matches TRBD2 (6 bases). V was trimmed by 5 bases and J by 7 bases, leaving 18 bases between them. The CDR3 totals 14 residues. Germline assignment: CDR1 LNHDA and CDR2 SQIVND (reference sequence). The CDR3 protein is CASSLRDSAGEQYF. For the CDR3, the DNA is TGTGCCAGTAGTCTCCGGGACTCGGCGGGGGAGCAGTACTTC.

The rearrangement joins TRBV6-1 to TRBJ1-3, with TRBD1 as a possible D gene (6 bases). V lost 7 bases and J 2 bases, leaving 12 bases between the germline ends. The CDR3 consists of 14 residues. CDR1 is MNHNS, CDR2 SASEGT, per germline. Here the CDR3 DNA reads TGTGCCAGCATAGGGGGGACACCTGGAAACACCATATATTTT. Protein product: CASIGGTPGNTIYF.

This clonotype has a count of ten or more. The rearrangement uses TRBV11-2 and TRBJ2-7, with D possibly TRBD1 on 6 matching bases. With 4 bases removed from V and 6 bases from J, the gap between germline ends came to 13 bases. The CDR3 is made up of 13 amino acids. From germline, CDR1 is SGHAT and CDR2 FQNNGV. CDR3 protein: CASSSLQGREQYF. The CDR3 DNA follows: TGTGCCAGCAGCTCACTACAGGGTCGCGAGCAGTACTTC.

Note on this clonotype: Given a much more abundant clone one base away, this may be a read error. The chain recombines TRBV28 with TRBJ1-1; D not certain. This CDR3 has 13 residues. Trimming stripped 6 bases from V and 4 bases from J, with 12 bases between. In germline, CDR1 is MDHEN, CDR2 SYDVKM. The CDR3 coding sequence is TGTGCCAGCAGGATCAGCGGGGTCACTGAAGCTTTCTTT. As protein: CASRISGVTEAFF.

This clonotype was observed at least ten times. The V gene is TRBV29-1, the J gene TRBJ1-1; weak D call: TRBD1 (5 bases). V lost 3 bases, J lost 5 bases, and 7 bases lay in between. The CDR3 covers 11 residues. Germline V CDR1 and CDR2: SQVTM, ANQGSEA. The CDR3: CSVDEGTEAFF. DNA of the CDR3: TGCAGCGTTGATGAGGGGACTGAAGCTTTCTTT.

This clonotype was recorded at least ten times. The genes are TRBV5-1 and TRBJ1-5, with D possibly TRBD1 on 6 matching bases. This CDR3 has 14 residues. Trimming took 0 bases from V and 2 from J, leaving 6 bases between them. CDR1 SGHRS and CDR2 YFSETQ come from the germline V gene. CDR3 coding DNA: TGCGCCAGCAGCTTGGACAGGGGCAATCAGCCCCAGCATTTT. Translated, it gives CASSLDRGNQPQHF.

The chain is built from TRBV14 and TRBJ1-1; D gene ambiguous. The germline V gene has CDR1 SGHDN and CDR2 FVKESK. Trimming pared 6 bases from V and 2 bases from J, leaving 16 bases between. The CDR3 runs 15 residues. This chain's CDR3 is CASSNSWPINTEAFF. Written as DNA, the CDR3 is TGTGCCAGCAGTAATTCTTGGCCGATAAACACTGAAGCTTTCTTT.

The chain joins TRBV6-1 to TRBJ2-7, with TRBD1 as a possible D gene (6 bases). Per the germline V gene, CDR1 is MNHNS and CDR2 is SASEGT. This CDR3 has 15 amino acids. Trimming took off 2 bases at V and 3 bases at J, with 14 bases between the two ends. Here the CDR3 DNA reads TGTGCCAGCAGTGAATGGACAGAGGGCGTCTACGAGCAGTACTTC. The encoded protein is CASSEWTEGVYEQYF.

This clonotype was seen at least ten times. The chain links TRBV27 to TRBJ2-3; TRBD2 aligns across 9 bases. CDR3 length equals 15 residues. Trimming at V came to 8 bases and at J to 0 bases, leaving 6 bases not matched to a gene. Germline assignment: CDR1 MNHEY and CDR2 SMNVEV (reference sequence). The CDR3, as DNA: TGTGCCAGCCTTAGCGGGAGAGACAGCACAGATACGCAGTATTTT. Protein product: CASLSGRDSTDTQYF.

A note on this clonotype: This may come from a read error, since a much larger clone is one base off. The chain joins TRBV30 to TRBJ1-1; tentatively, D is TRBD1 (5 bases). Germline loops: CDR1 GTSNPN, CDR2 SVGIG (reference sequence). CDR3 length: 15 amino acids. The CDR3 DNA reads TGTGCCTGGAGTGTGGGTTATAAGGGGAATACTGACGCTTTCTTT. The encoded protein is CAWSVGYKGNTDAFF.

This clonotype was seen at least ten times. The genes are TRBV20-1 and TRBJ2-7, with TRBD2 matching over 9 bases. V was clipped by 0 bases and J by 1 base; unmatched bases: 4. CDR1 DFQATT and CDR2 SNEGSKA come from the germline V gene (reference sequence). The CDR3 has 15 residues. CDR3 in amino acids: CSARDGSGRSYEQYF. The CDR3 DNA reads as TGCAGTGCTAGAGATGGAAGCGGGAGGTCCTACGAGCAGTACTTC.

The sample holds many counts of this clonotype. The gene calls are TRBV5-1 and TRBJ1-6; the D gene is possibly TRBD1 (5 bases). The CDR3 is 14 residues long. Germline-derived CDR1 and CDR2 are SGHRS and YFSETQ. V lost 6 bases, J lost 10 bases, and 17 bases lay in between. The CDR3 nucleotides are TGCGCCAGCACCCCGGGGGTTCGGGACTCACCCCTCCACTTT. Its translation: CASTPGVRDSPLHF.

In its sample, this clonotype was seen many times. The gene calls are TRBV24-1 and TRBJ2-3; 7 bases agree with TRBD2. The CDR3 contains 14 residues. Germline loops: CDR1 KGHDR, CDR2 SFDVKD. J lost 3 bases, V lost 8 bases, and 7 bases had no gene match. The CDR3 protein is CATNPGGSTDTQYF. Here the CDR3 DNA reads TGTGCCACCAACCCAGGCGGGAGTACAGATACGCAGTATTTT.